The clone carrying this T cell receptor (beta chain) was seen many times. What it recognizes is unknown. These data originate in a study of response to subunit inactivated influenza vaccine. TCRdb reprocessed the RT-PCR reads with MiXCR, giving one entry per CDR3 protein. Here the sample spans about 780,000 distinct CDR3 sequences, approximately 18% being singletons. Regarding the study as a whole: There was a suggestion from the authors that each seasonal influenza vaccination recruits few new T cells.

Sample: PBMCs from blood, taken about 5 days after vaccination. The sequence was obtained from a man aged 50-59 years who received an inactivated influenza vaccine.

The CDR3 nucleotides read TGTGCCAGCAGTTTAAGAGGGCTCTACGAGCAGTACTTC. Protein sequence: CASSLRGLYEQYF. This chain uses TRBV12-3 or TRBV12-4 with TRBJ2-7; perhaps TRBD2 as D (5 bases). V lost 2 bases, J lost 3 bases, and 8 bases lay in between. The CDR3 totals 13 residues.